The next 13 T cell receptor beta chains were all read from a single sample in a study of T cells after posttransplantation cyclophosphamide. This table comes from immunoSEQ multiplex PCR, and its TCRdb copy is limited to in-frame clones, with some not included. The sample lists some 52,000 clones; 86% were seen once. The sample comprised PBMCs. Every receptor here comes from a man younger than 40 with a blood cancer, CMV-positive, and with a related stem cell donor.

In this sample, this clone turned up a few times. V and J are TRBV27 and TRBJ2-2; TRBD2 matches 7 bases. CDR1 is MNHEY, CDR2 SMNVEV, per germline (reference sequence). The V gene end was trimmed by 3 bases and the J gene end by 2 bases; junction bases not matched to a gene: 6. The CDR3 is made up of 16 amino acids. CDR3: CASSLFASGNTGELFF. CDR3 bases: TGTGCCAGCAGTTTGTTTGCTAGCGGAAACACCGGGGAGCTGTTTTTT.

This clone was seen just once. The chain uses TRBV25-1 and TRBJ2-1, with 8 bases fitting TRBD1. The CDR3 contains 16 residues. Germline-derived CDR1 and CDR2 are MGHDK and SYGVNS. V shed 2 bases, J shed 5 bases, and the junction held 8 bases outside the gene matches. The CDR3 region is CASSEAGQGGNNEQFF. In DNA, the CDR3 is TGTGCCAGCAGTGAAGCCGGACAGGGCGGGAACAATGAGCAGTTCTTC.

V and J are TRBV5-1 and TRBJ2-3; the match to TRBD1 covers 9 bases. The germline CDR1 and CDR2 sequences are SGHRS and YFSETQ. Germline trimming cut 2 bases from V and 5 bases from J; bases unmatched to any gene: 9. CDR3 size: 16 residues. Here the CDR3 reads CASSLSGTGRRDTQYF. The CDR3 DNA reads TGCGCCAGCAGCTTATCCGGGACAGGGCGACGAGATACGCAGTATTTT.

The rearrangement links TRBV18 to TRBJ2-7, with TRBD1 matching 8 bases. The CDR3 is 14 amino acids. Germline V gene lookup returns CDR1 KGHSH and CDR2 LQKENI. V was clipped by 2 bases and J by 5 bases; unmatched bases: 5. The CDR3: CASSPEDRDHEQYF. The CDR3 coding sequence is TGTGCCAGCTCACCAGAGGACAGGGACCACGAGCAGTACTTC.

The CDR3 DNA is TGTGCCAGCAGCGCAATAGTCGGGTATAGCAATCAGCCCCAGCATTTT. Amino acid sequence: CASSAIVGYSNQPQHF. The chain combines TRBV5-5 with TRBJ1-5; D gene unclear. The V gene's germline CDR1 is SGHKS and CDR2 YYEKEE (reference sequence). Trimming took off 4 bases at V and 0 bases at J, with 14 bases between the two ends. The length of the CDR3 is 16 residues.

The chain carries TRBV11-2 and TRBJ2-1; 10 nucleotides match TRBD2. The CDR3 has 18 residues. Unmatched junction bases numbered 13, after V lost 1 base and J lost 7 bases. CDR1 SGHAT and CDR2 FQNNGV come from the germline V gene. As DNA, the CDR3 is TGTGCCAGCAGCTTAGCTCCCTTTACTAGCGGGACGGGGAATGAGCAGTTCTTC. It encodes CASSLAPFTSGTGNEQFF.

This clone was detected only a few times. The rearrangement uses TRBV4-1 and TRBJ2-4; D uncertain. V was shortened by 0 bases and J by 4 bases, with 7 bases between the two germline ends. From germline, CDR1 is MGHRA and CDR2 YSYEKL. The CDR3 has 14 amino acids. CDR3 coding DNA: TGCGCCAGCAGCCAAGATGATACAAAAAACATTCAGTACTTC. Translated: CASSQDDTKNIQYF.

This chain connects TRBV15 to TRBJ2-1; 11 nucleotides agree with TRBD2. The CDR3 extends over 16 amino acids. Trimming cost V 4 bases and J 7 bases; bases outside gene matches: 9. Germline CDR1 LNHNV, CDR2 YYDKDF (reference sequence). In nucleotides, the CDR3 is TGTGCCACCAGCACCCAGGGGTCTAGCGGGAGGAATGAGCAGTTCTTC. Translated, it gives CATSTQGSSGRNEQFF.

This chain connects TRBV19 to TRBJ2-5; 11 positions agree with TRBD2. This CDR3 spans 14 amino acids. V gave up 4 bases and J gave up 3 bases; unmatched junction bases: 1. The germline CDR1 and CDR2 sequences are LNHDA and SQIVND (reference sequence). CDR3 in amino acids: CASSTGLAEETQYF. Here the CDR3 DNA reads TGTGCCAGTAGTACGGGACTAGCGGAAGAGACCCAGTACTTC.

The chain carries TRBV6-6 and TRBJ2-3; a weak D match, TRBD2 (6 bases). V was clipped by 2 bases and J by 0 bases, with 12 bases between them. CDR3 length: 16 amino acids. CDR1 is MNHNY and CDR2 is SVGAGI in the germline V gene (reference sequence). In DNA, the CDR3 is TGTGCCAGCAGTTACGCCGGGAGAACTAGCACAGATACGCAGTATTTT. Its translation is CASSYAGRTSTDTQYF.

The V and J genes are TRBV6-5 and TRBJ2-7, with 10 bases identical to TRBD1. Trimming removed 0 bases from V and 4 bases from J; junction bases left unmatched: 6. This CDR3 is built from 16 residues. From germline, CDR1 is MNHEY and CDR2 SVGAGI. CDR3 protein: CASSYSSDRGPYEQYF. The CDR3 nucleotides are TGTGCCAGCAGTTACTCGTCCGACAGGGGGCCGTACGAGCAGTACTTC.

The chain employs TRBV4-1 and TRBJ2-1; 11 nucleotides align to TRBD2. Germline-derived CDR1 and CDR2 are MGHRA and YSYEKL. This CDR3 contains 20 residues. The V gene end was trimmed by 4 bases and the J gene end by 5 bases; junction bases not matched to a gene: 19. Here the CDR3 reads CASSRPYLGTSGKQDNEQFF. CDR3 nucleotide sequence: TGCGCCAGCAGCCGACCCTACCTTGGGACTAGCGGCAAGCAGGACAATGAGCAGTTCTTC.

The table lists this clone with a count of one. The DNA for the CDR3 is TGTGCCACCAGGGTGGGGGGAGTAGGCGATGAGCAGTTCTTC. It yields the protein CATRVGGVGDEQFF. This chain links TRBV7-9 with TRBJ2-1, with D perhaps TRBD2 (6 bases). CDR1 SEHNR and CDR2 FQNEAQ come from the germline V gene (reference sequence). Trimming took off 10 bases at V and 8 bases at J, with 21 bases between the two ends. This CDR3 contains 14 residues.